This T cell receptor (beta chain) originates from a study of blood T cell repertoires in COVID-19. Study overall: Acute and convalescent COVID-19 samples came from the United States, Italy and Spain. T cells, B-cell-depleted T cells, or PBMCs supplied cDNA or gDNA.

In the original analysis: Reference gene primer amplification gave estimated nucleated cell counts. Sequencing was performed with immunoSEQ multiplex PCR; in TCRdb, only in-frame clones are kept and a portion is missing. D and trimming come from the DNA, and the V and J calls and clone size come from that table. The data show more than 95,000 clones, with approximately 90% seen just once and 1.7% held by the top ten. The CDR3 covers 16 residues. The germline gives CDR1 KGHDR, CDR2 SFDVKD. The V and J ends lost 3 bases and 8 bases, in that order; junction bases with no gene match: 12. Sequences were obtained from peripheral blood. This receptor was identified in a man aged 55-75 years with acute or convalescent COVID-19. V gene TRBV24-1 combines with J gene TRBJ2-1, with 7 bases fitting TRBD1. CDR3 region: CATSDHDRDGDDEQFF. The CDR3 nucleotides are TGTGCCACCAGTGATCATGACAGGGATGGGGACGATGAGCAGTTCTTC.